Listed below are T cell receptor beta chains from one sample, sequenced in a study of CD8 T cells in Susac syndrome. From the immunoSEQ multiplex PCR reads, TCRdb called clonotypes with MiXCR, one entry per CDR3 protein. Of approximately 57,000 distinct CDR3 sequences listed, around 93% are singletons. Sequencing was performed on CD8+ T cells from PBMCs. The receptors stem from a human donor with Susac syndrome. Both conserved end residues are part of each CDR3. A D gene is named only where the DNA matches it firmly. Clone size is not always given. Where it is, it says once, few, many or a class for expanded clones.

>TRBV4-1|-|TRBJ1-1|-
CASSQTGRGNTEAFF
TGCGCCAGCAGCCAAACGGGTAGGGGGAACACTGAAGCTTTCTTT
>TRBV9|TRBD1|TRBJ2-1|-
CASSVGGTGGLGNEQFF
TGTGCCAGCAGCGTAGGGGGGACAGGGGGCCTTGGCAATGAGCAGTTCTTC
>TRBV4-1|-|TRBJ2-7|once
CASSQDYPGVSYEQYF
TGCGCCAGCAGCCAAGATTACCCAGGGGTAAGCTACGAGCAGTACTTC
>TRBV20-1|TRBD2|TRBJ2-7|once
CSARLAGTYEQYF
TGCAGTGCTAGACTAGCGGGGACCTACGAGCAGTACTTC
>TRBV9|-|TRBJ2-5|-
CASTTRGGSQETQYF
TGTGCCAGCACCACACGAGGGGGGAGCCAAGAGACCCAGTACTTC
>TRBV9|-|TRBJ2-7|-
CASSPDSPYEQYF
TGTGCCAGCAGCCCTGACTCCCCCTACGAGCAGTACTTC
>TRBV12-3/TRBV12-4|TRBD1|TRBJ1-1|once
CASRDRANTEAFF
TGTGCCAGCAGGGACAGGGCGAACACTGAAGCTTTCTTT
>TRBV2|-|TRBJ2-3|-
CASRGDTQYF
TGTGCCAGCAGGGGCGATACGCAGTATTTT
>TRBV5-1|-|TRBJ2-7|once
CASSWTGQWAHYEQYF
TGCGCCAGCAGCTGGACGGGCCAATGGGCACATTACGAGCAGTACTTC
>TRBV30|-|TRBJ2-6|once
CAWTVEANVLTF
TGTGCCTGGACTGTTGAGGCCAACGTCCTGACTTTC
>TRBV29-1|-|TRBJ1-2|-
CSVEGLAGANYGYTF
TGCAGCGTTGAAGGGTTGGCAGGAGCTAACTATGGCTACACCTTC
>TRBV2|-|TRBJ1-2|-
CASPADFNYGYTF
TGTGCCAGCCCGGCCGATTTTAACTATGGCTACACCTTC
>TRBV4-3|-|TRBJ2-5|-
CASSQDHWQGGETQYF
TGCGCCAGCAGCCAAGATCATTGGCAGGGGGGTGAGACCCAGTACTTC
>TRBV19|-|TRBJ1-2|-
CASSWQTDYGYTF
TGTGCCAGTAGTTGGCAGACCGACTATGGCTACACCTTC
>TRBV13|-|TRBJ2-1|-
CASSQTGYNEQFF
TGTGCCAGCAGCCAAACGGGGTACAATGAGCAGTTCTTC
>TRBV6-2/TRBV6-3|-|TRBJ2-1|-
CASTRGGSLYNEQFF
TGTGCCAGCACCCGAGGGGGGAGTCTGTACAATGAGCAGTTCTTC
>TRBV5-6|-|TRBJ1-5|-
CASSLGWGGGQPQHF
TGTGCCAGCAGCTTGGGTTGGGGAGGGGGTCAGCCCCAGCATTTT
>TRBV3-1|-|TRBJ2-7|few
CASSQVPNRYYEQYF
TGTGCCAGCAGCCAAGTACCGAATCGATACTACGAGCAGTACTTC
>TRBV6-6|-|TRBJ2-3|-
CASRTGSTDTQYF
TGTGCCAGCAGGACAGGAAGCACAGATACGCAGTATTTT
>TRBV5-4|TRBD2|TRBJ2-1|few
CASSLAPGGEQFF
TGTGCCAGCAGCTTGGCCCCGGGGGGTGAGCAGTTCTTC
>TRBV29-1|-|TRBJ2-2|-
CSVTMVRAGELFF
TGCAGCGTTACTATGGTCAGGGCCGGGGAGCTGTTTTTT
>TRBV7-8|-|TRBJ2-1|-
CASRAQGPEQFF
TGTGCCAGCAGAGCGCAGGGACCTGAGCAGTTCTTC
>TRBV3-1|-|TRBJ1-6|-
CASSPTAGESSPLHF
TGTGCCAGCAGCCCCACGGCAGGGGAGAGTTCACCCCTCCACTTT
>TRBV20-1|-|TRBJ1-4|-
CSASEQGGLFF
TGCAGTGCGTCGGAACAGGGTGGACTGTTTTTT